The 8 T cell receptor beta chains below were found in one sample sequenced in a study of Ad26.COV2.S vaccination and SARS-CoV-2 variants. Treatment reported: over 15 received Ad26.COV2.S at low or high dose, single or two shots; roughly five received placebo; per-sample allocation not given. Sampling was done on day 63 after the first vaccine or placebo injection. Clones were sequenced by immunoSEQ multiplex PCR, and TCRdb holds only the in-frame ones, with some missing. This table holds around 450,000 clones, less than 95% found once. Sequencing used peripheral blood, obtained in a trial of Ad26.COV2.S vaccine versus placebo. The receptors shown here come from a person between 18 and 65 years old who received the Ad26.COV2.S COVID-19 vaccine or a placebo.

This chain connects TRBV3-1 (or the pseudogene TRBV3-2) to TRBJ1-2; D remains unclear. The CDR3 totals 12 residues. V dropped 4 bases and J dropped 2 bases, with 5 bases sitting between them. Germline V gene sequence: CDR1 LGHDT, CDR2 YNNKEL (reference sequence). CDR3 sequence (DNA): TGTGCCAGCAGCCTAAACAACTATGGCTACACCTTC. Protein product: CASSLNNYGYTF.

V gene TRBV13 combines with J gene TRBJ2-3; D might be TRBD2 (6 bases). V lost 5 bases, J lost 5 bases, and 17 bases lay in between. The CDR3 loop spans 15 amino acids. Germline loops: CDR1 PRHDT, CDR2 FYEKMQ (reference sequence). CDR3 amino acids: CASSRGGLNQDTQYF. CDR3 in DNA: TGTGCCAGCAGCCGTGGAGGGTTAAATCAAGATACGCAGTATTTT.

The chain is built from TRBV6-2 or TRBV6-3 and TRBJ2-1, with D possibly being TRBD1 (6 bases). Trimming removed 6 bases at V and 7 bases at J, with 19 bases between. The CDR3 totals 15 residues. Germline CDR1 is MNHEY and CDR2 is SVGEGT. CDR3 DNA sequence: TGTGCCAGCAGGTACAGGGAAGGGGTTGGTAATGAGCAGTTCTTC. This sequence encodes CASRYREGVGNEQFF.

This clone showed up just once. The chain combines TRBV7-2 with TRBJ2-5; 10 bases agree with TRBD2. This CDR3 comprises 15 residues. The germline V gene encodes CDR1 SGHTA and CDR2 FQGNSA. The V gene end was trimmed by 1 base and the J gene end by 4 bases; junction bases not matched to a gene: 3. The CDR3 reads CASSLGLAGAETQYF. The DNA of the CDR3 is TGTGCCAGCAGCTTAGGGCTAGCGGGAGCAGAGACCCAGTACTTC.

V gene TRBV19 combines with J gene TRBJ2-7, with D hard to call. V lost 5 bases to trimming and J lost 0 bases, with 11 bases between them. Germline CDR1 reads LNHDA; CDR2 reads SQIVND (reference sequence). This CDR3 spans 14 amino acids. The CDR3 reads CASSAPLRSYEQYF. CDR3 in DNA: TGTGCCAGTAGTGCCCCCCTTCGCTCCTACGAGCAGTACTTC.

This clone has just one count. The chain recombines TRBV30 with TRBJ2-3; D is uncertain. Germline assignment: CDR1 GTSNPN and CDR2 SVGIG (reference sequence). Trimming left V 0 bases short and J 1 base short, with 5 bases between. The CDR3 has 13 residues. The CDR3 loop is CAWSVARTDTQYF. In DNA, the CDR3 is TGTGCCTGGAGTGTTGCGCGCACAGATACGCAGTATTTT.

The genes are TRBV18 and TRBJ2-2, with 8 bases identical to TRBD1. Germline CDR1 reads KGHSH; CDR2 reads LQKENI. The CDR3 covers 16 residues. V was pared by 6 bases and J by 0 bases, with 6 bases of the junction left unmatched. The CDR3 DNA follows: TGTGCCAGCTCCTCGGACAGGGCAGCGAACACCGGGGAGCTGTTTTTT. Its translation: CASSSDRAANTGELFF.

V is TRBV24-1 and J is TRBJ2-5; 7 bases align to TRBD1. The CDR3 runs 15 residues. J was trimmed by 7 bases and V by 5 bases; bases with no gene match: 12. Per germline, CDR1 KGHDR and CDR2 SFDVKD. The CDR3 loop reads CATSGPQGPPWTQYF. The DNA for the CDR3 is TGTGCCACCAGTGGCCCACAGGGGCCCCCATGGACCCAGTACTTC.